The clone carrying this TCR beta chain showed up just a few times. The target antigen is unknown. V was cut by 4 bases and J by 4 bases, with 11 bases left in between. There are 13 residues in the CDR3. CDR1 and CDR2 from the germline V gene are SGHDT and YYEEEE. These data are taken from a study of a mutant IDH1 vaccine in newly diagnosed glioma. Turning to the study itself: Most patients had radiochemotherapy with temozolomide before enrollment; others had one alone.

The study, taken as a whole, reports: Top-clonotype changes in peripheral T cells seemed unrelated to pseudoprogression. Altogether, around 93% of patients exhibited vaccine-induced immune responses.

Time point denoted: baseline, week 1 (first vaccination visit). Indicated treatment: pre-vaccination baseline after standard-of-care therapy. Assay: immunoSEQ multiplex PCR; the TCRdb copy retains only in-frame clones and omits some. Altogether about 68,000 clones are present, around 79% being singletons, with the ten largest covering more than 8%. The material was PBMCs, obtained from a glioma patient treated with radiotherapy, temozolomide or both. V gene TRBV5-6 combines with J gene TRBJ1-2; D remains ambiguous. The TCR comes from a man aged 45-65 years with glioma. The CDR3 here is CASSPRRSYGYTF. The DNA of the CDR3 is TGTGCCAGCAGCCCGAGGCGGAGCTATGGCTACACCTTC.